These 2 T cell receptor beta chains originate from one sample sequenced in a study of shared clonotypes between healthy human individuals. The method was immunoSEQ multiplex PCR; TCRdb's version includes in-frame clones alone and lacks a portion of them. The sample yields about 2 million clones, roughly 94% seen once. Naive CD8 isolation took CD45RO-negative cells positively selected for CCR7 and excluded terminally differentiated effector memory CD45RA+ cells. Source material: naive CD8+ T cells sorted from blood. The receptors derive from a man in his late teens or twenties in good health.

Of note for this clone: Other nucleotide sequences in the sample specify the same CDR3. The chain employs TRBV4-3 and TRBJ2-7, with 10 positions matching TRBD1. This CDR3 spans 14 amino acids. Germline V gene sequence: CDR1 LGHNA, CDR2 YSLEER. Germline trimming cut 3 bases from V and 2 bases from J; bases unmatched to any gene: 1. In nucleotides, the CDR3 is TGCGCCAGCAGCCACGGGACAGGGGCCTACGAGCAGTACTTC. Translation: CASSHGTGAYEQYF.

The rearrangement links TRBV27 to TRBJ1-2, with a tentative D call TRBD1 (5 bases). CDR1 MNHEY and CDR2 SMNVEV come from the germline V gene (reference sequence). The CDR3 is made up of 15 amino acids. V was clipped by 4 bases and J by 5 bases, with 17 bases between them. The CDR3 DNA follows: TGTGCCAGCAGTTCTACAGGTCTTCTTGGTTATGGCTACACCTTC. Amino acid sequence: CASSSTGLLGYGYTF.